This TCR beta chain is drawn from a study of T cells in Graves' hyperthyroidism and ophthalmopathy. Whole-study results and caveats: Most thyroid clonotypes expanded above 0.001 were also detected in blood.

This clonotype was observed many times. Antigen: not known. This CDR3 has 15 amino acids. CDR1 and CDR2 (germline): MNHNS, SASEGT. Trimming took 6 bases from V and 3 from J; bases not matched to a gene: 5. Patients counted as stable if ophthalmopathy did not develop within 18 months. In making diagnoses, clinical symptoms, serum thyroxine and TRAb, thyroid ultrasound and orbital computed tomography were all used. Isolation of PBMCs was performed on about 10 ml fresh peripheral blood. There were TCR beta CDR3 regions amplified from RNA transcripts. The HTBI primer set was used in a first-round RT-PCR of the TCR CDR3. Via MiXCR, TCRdb re-called the multiplex PCR reads, giving one row per CDR3 protein. The sample lists around 450,000 distinct CDR3 sequences; more than 15% were seen once.

This TCR was sampled from a woman in her late teens or twenties with Graves' hyperthyroidism. The source material was blood. This rearrangement joins TRBV6-1 to TRBJ2-3; 11 bases line up with TRBD2. The CDR3, as DNA: TGTGCCAGCAGCCGGACTAGCGGGCGAACAGATACGCAGTATTTT. Amino acids: CASSRTSGRTDTQYF.